These 15 T cell receptor beta chains share one sample of origin, sequenced in a study of cytomegalovirus exposure and HLA in healthy donors. 13 Jbeta primers and 60 Vbeta primers were used for the PCR. Repertoires were generated with immunoSEQ multiplex PCR, while TCRdb's copy carries only in-frame clones and drops some. This sample yields about 98,000 clones, of which around 68% are seen a single time; under 3% belongs to the top ten. Sample: PBMCs. These receptors all stem from a man between 45 and 60 years old in good health and CMV-seronegative.

This clone was detected once. The chain is built from TRBV18 and TRBJ1-4; D not resolved. There are 14 residues in the CDR3. Germline CDR1 KGHSH, CDR2 LQKENI. The V and J ends lost 2 bases and 5 bases respectively, with 9 bases between them. The chain's CDR3 is CASSPTEQNEKLFF. In nucleotides, the CDR3 is TGTGCCAGCTCACCAACGGAGCAGAATGAAAAACTGTTTTTT.

V usage is TRBV6-1 and J usage is TRBJ1-2; 8 nucleotides agree with TRBD1. The J segment lost 2 bases and the V segment lost 5 bases, leaving 7 bases of the junction unmatched. CDR3 length: 15 residues. Germline assignment: CDR1 MNHNS and CDR2 SASEGT. Here the CDR3 reads CASSQRQGLNYGYTF. CDR3 coding DNA: TGTGCCAGCAGTCAGCGACAGGGGCTCAACTATGGCTACACCTTC.

This clone was recorded only once. This chain links TRBV4-2 with TRBJ2-7; 8 bases are shared with TRBD2. V lost 3 bases, J lost 0 bases, and 10 bases stayed unmatched. The germline V gene encodes CDR1 LGHNA and CDR2 YNFKEQ. This CDR3 spans 17 amino acids. CDR3 sequence reads: CASSQRLLSGGSYEQYF. DNA of the CDR3: TGTGCCAGCAGCCAGAGACTTTTAAGCGGGGGCTCCTACGAGCAGTACTTC.

This chain uses TRBV4-1 with TRBJ1-2; D perhaps matches TRBD1 (5 bases). The CDR3 contains 17 residues. Deletions cut 0 bases from V and 3 bases from J, with 17 bases between. CDR1 MGHRA and CDR2 YSYEKL come from the germline V gene. The CDR3 nucleotides read TGCGCCAGCAGCCAAGATGGGAACGGGGGTGTGGACTATGGCTACACCTTC. It yields the protein CASSQDGNGGVDYGYTF.

This clone was counted only a few times. V gene TRBV5-1 combines with J gene TRBJ1-2, with 9 bases that match TRBD1. Germline loops: CDR1 SGHRS, CDR2 YFSETQ. After removal of 4 bases from V and 6 bases from J, the junction contained 4 bases not matched to a gene. The CDR3 has 13 amino acids. This CDR3 is CASSPDRGDGYTF. The CDR3 coding sequence is TGCGCCAGCAGCCCGGACAGGGGAGATGGCTACACCTTC. Full variable domain (rest looked up from reference TRBV5-1 and TRBJ1-2): KAGVTQTPRYLIKTRGQQVTLSCSPISGHRSVSWYQQTPGQGLQFLFEYFSETQRNKGNFPGRFSGRQFSNSRSEMNVSTLELGDSALYLCASSPDRGDGYTFGSGTRLTVV.

The chain employs TRBV2 and TRBJ2-7; TRBD1 agrees at 10 bases. Germline CDR1 and CDR2: SNHLY and FYNNEI. J lost 6 bases, V lost 6 bases, and 8 bases had no gene match. The CDR3 extends over 14 amino acids. The CDR3 region has the DNA TGTGCCAGCAGGCCGGGACAGGGGCGAGGCGAGCAGTACTTC. It translates to CASRPGQGRGEQYF.

The J gene is TRBJ2-3, the V gene TRBV18, with D hard to call. The CDR3 totals 12 residues. Germline V CDR1 and CDR2: KGHSH, LQKENI. V lost 6 bases, J lost 0 bases, and 4 bases lay in between. CDR3 nucleotide sequence: TGTGCCAGCTCGGCTAGCACAGATACGCAGTATTTT. This sequence encodes CASSASTDTQYF.

This clone came up a few times. The CDR3 DNA reads as TGTGCCAGCAGCGGGGCAGGGAACTCTGGAAACACCATATATTTT. Translated, it gives CASSGAGNSGNTIYF. This chain uses TRBV9 with TRBJ1-3; possible D gene TRBD1, 5 bases. The CDR3 sequence is 15 residues long. Between the trimmed V and J ends, which lost 3 bases and 0 bases, there was a span of 10 bases. Germline CDR1 reads SGDLS; CDR2 reads YYNGEE.

CDR3 loop: CASSLVPGQGTYEQYF. In nucleotides, the CDR3 is TGTGCCAGCAGCTTAGTGCCGGGACAGGGGACCTACGAGCAGTACTTC. The chain links TRBV7-2 to TRBJ2-7, with 10 bases matching TRBD1. In germline, CDR1 is SGHTA, CDR2 FQGNSA. With 1 base clipped from V and 2 bases from J, the junction kept 5 bases outside the gene matches. The CDR3 is 16 residues long.

The chain combines TRBV28 with TRBJ1-1, with 8 bases aligning to TRBD1. The ends lost 7 bases at V and 1 base at J; junction bases unmatched: 5. CDR1 is MDHEN and CDR2 is SYDVKM in the germline V gene. The CDR3 length is 14 residues. The CDR3 is CASTSGQANTEAFF. The CDR3 DNA sequence: TGTGCCAGCACCTCGGGACAGGCGAACACTGAAGCTTTCTTT.

This sequence joins TRBV10-3 and TRBJ2-1, with 8 positions matching TRBD2. J was trimmed by 4 bases and V by 8 bases; bases with no gene match: 4. This CDR3 contains 13 residues. Germline-derived CDR1 and CDR2 are ENHRY and SYGVKD. The CDR3, as DNA: TGTGCCATCGGTAGCGGGGAGTACAATGAGCAGTTCTTC. It codes for CAIGSGEYNEQFF.

This CDR3 reads CASSLTITGLSGNTIYF. DNA of the CDR3: TGCGCCAGCAGCTTGACGATAACAGGCCTCTCTGGAAACACCATATATTTT. The rearrangement joins TRBV5-1 to TRBJ1-3; D perhaps matches TRBD1 (5 bases). The V gene's germline CDR1 is SGHRS and CDR2 YFSETQ. The V end lost 1 base, the J end lost 0 bases, and 14 bases lay between the germline ends. CDR3 length equals 17 residues.

V gene TRBV5-8 combines with J gene TRBJ2-4, with D perhaps TRBD1 (5 bases). The CDR3 is made up of 15 amino acids. Trimming removed 1 base at V and 1 base at J, with 9 bases between. Germline V gene lookup returns CDR1 SGHTS and CDR2 YDEGEE. In nucleotides, the CDR3 is TGTGCCAGCAGCTTGCGCAGGGTGGCCAAAAACATTCAGTACTTC. Translation gives CASSLRRVAKNIQYF.

J is TRBJ1-5 and V is TRBV28, with a possible D match to TRBD1 (5 bases). The CDR3 is 16 amino acids. The germline CDR1 and CDR2 sequences are MDHEN and SYDVKM. Trimming stripped 5 bases from V and 0 bases from J, with 14 bases between. CDR3 region: CASSPWTYYSNQPQHF. The CDR3 DNA is TGTGCCAGCAGTCCATGGACATACTATAGCAATCAGCCCCAGCATTTT. Filled out from reference TRBV28 and TRBJ1-5, the complete variable domain reads DVKVTQSSRYLVKRTGEKVFLECVQDMDHENMFWYRQDPGLGLRLIYFSYDVKMKEKGDIPEGYSVSREKKERFSLILESASTNQTSMYLCASSPWTYYSNQPQHFGDGTRLSIL.

This clone is a singleton in its sample. The rearrangement joins TRBV10-3 to TRBJ1-2, with D maybe TRBD1 (5 bases). Per germline, CDR1 ENHRY and CDR2 SYGVKD. Deletions cut 4 bases from V and 4 bases from J, with 28 bases between. The CDR3 is 19 residues long. CDR3 DNA: TGTGCCATCAGTGGGCTTTCACACTCATACAAGGGGATTTCCTATGGCTACACCTTC. Translation gives CAISGLSHSYKGISYGYTF.